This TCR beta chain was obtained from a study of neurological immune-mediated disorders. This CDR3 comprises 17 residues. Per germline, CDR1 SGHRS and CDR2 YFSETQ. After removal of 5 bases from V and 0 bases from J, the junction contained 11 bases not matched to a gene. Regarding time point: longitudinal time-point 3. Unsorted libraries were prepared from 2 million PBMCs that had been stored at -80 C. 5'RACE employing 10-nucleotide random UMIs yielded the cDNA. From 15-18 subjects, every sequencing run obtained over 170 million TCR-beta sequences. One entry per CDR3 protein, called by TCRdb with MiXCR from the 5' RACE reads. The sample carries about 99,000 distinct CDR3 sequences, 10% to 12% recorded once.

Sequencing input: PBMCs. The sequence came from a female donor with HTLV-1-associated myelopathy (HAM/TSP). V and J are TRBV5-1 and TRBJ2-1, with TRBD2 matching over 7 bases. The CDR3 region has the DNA TGCGCCAGCAGACAGACAGCGGGATTAAGCTCCTACAATGAGCAGTTCTTC. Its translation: CASRQTAGLSSYNEQFF.